These 30 T cell receptor beta chains were sequenced from one sample in a study of beta chain features in type 1 diabetes. Broader study findings: Type 1 diabetes patients showed a moderate but significant shortening of TCRB CDR3s in all four CD4+ subsets.

Antigens for these TCRs are unknown. Every bit of the isolated RNA underwent reverse transcription, so sequencing read expressed TCRB transcripts. Data came from immunoSEQ multiplex PCR; TCRdb stores just in-frame clones and leaves some out. This repertoire shows roughly 400,000 clones, 8.5% to 10% found once; its top ten account for roughly 0.6%. The sequenced sample was central memory CD4+ T cells from blood. All receptors come from a man aged 25 to 45 with type 1 diabetes.

This clone was found a few times. The V gene is TRBV27, the J gene TRBJ2-7; D possibly corresponds to TRBD2 (5 bases). Trimming left V 4 bases short and J 0 bases short, with 13 bases between. The CDR3 runs 15 residues. The germline CDR1 and CDR2 sequences are MNHEY and SMNVEV (reference sequence). CDR3 nucleotide sequence: TGTGCCAGCAGTTCTTCCCATCGGGGCTCCTACGAGCAGTACTTC. Translated, it gives CASSSSHRGSYEQYF.

A remark on this clone: A much bigger clone sits one base away, suggesting this may be a read error. The chain has TRBV5-5 and TRBJ2-5; TRBD1 aligns across 9 bases. The CDR3 is 13 residues long. Germline loops: CDR1 SGHKS, CDR2 YYEKEE (reference sequence). V gave up 4 bases and J gave up 5 bases; unmatched junction bases: 3. Here the CDR3 reads CASSPGTGETQYF. For the CDR3, the DNA is TGTGCCAGCAGCCCTGGGACAGGGGAGACCCAGTACTTC.

This clone was seen at least ten times. The V gene is TRBV27, the J gene TRBJ2-7; 7 nucleotides line up with TRBD2. This CDR3 contains 16 residues. CDR1 is MNHEY and CDR2 is SMNVEV in the germline V gene (reference sequence). Germline trimming cut 2 bases from V and 2 bases from J; bases unmatched to any gene: 9. The CDR3 DNA reads TGTGCCAGCAGTTTACGGTCCGGGACTACGACCTACGAGCAGTACTTC. Translation: CASSLRSGTTTYEQYF.

The chain uses TRBV4-3 and TRBJ2-7; D might be TRBD1 (5 bases). CDR3 size: 14 residues. V gave up 0 bases and J gave up 6 bases, with 12 bases separating them. Germline V gene sequence: CDR1 LGHNA, CDR2 YSLEER. CDR3 amino acids: CASSQDSRVGEQYF. In nucleotides, the CDR3 is TGCGCCAGCAGCCAAGATAGCAGGGTCGGCGAGCAGTACTTC.

The chain couples TRBV27 to TRBJ1-5; D remains ambiguous. The V end lost 3 bases, the J end lost 5 bases, and 8 bases lay between the germline ends. Germline CDR1 reads MNHEY; CDR2 reads SMNVEV (reference sequence). This CDR3 is 13 amino acids long. The CDR3 bases are TGTGCCAGCAGTTTCAACCTCTATCAGCCCCAGCATTTT. Its translation: CASSFNLYQPQHF.

This clone was found a few times. V and J are TRBV7-6 and TRBJ2-7; 11 positions agree with TRBD2. Germline-derived CDR1 and CDR2 are SGHVS and FNYEAQ. J lost 6 bases, V lost 3 bases, and 13 bases had no gene match. This CDR3 has 17 residues. The CDR3 reads CASSLTSGVSGRGEQYF. The CDR3, as DNA: TGTGCCAGCAGCTTGACCTCCGGTGTTAGCGGGAGGGGCGAGCAGTACTTC. The complete variable domain, with remaining parts taken from reference TRBV7-6 and TRBJ2-7, reads GAGVSQSPRYKVTKRGQDVALRCDPISGHVSLYWYRQALGQGPEFLTYFNYEAQQDKSGLPNDRFSAERPEGSISTLTIQRTEQRDSAMYRCASSLTSGVSGRGEQYFGPGTRLTVT.

This clone showed up many times. The chain joins TRBV21-1 to TRBJ2-3; the table calls TRBD2, which could not be checked here. TRBV21-1 represents a pseudogene. The CDR3 length is 16 residues. The chain's CDR3 is CASSKTSGSGADTQYF. In DNA, the CDR3 is TGTGCCAGCAGCAAAACTAGCGGGAGTGGAGCAGATACGCAGTATTTT.

This chain joins TRBV29-1 and TRBJ1-2, with a possible D match to TRBD1 (6 bases). CDR1 and CDR2 (germline): SQVTM, ANQGSEA. The germline V and J ends were trimmed by 7 bases and 4 bases, with 7 bases remaining between them. The CDR3 is made up of 10 amino acids. In DNA form, the CDR3 reads TGCAGCGCACAGGGCTATGGCTACACCTTC. It specifies CSAQGYGYTF.

The rearrangement links TRBV5-1 to TRBJ1-4, with D uncertain. Trimming took off 1 base at V and 8 bases at J, with 12 bases between the two ends. CDR1 and CDR2 (germline): SGHRS, YFSETQ. The CDR3 covers 14 residues. The CDR3 spells CASSLYGTEEKLFF. In nucleotides, the CDR3 is TGCGCCAGCAGCTTGTATGGCACAGAAGAAAAACTGTTTTTT.

This clone was detected only a few times. The genes are TRBV5-1 and TRBJ2-1, with D tentatively TRBD2 (5 bases). The germline V gene has CDR1 SGHRS and CDR2 YFSETQ. This CDR3 has 15 amino acids. The ends were cut back, 4 bases at V and 9 bases at J, with 20 bases in the middle. CDR3 protein: CASSPFDNRRGEQFF. For the CDR3, the DNA is TGCGCCAGCAGCCCTTTCGACAACCGACGGGGTGAGCAGTTCTTC.

This clone showed up just a few times. The V call is TRBV6-6, the J call TRBJ1-1; no definite D call. The CDR3 has 14 residues. The V end was cut by 5 bases, the J end by 4 bases, with 14 bases between. Germline V gives CDR1 MNHNY, CDR2 SVGAGI (reference sequence). The CDR3 is CASSQEPRLTEAFF. As DNA, the CDR3 is TGTGCCAGCAGTCAAGAACCCCGGCTCACTGAAGCTTTCTTT.

The V gene is TRBV28, the J gene TRBJ2-7, with 8 bases matching TRBD1. This CDR3 region has 14 residues. Per the germline V gene, CDR1 is MDHEN and CDR2 is SYDVKM. V was clipped by 5 bases and J by 5 bases; unmatched bases: 8. This CDR3 is CASSPLQGAHEQYF. DNA of the CDR3: TGTGCCAGCAGTCCCCTGCAGGGGGCCCACGAGCAGTACTTC.

This clone was detected only a few times. V gene TRBV19 combines with J gene TRBJ1-5, with D perhaps TRBD1 (5 bases). The CDR3 has 14 residues. Per the germline V gene, CDR1 is LNHDA and CDR2 is SQIVND (reference sequence). Deletions cut 5 bases from V and 1 base from J, with 9 bases between. CDR3 DNA sequence: TGTGCCAGTAGTCCCCGGGACAGCAATCAGCCCCAGCATTTT. Amino acids: CASSPRDSNQPQHF.

This clone came up a few times. The genes are TRBV27 and TRBJ2-2, with D uncertain. Trimming removed 2 bases at V and 5 bases at J, with 3 bases between. Germline lookup yields CDR1 MNHEY and CDR2 SMNVEV (reference sequence). This CDR3 spans 12 amino acids. CDR3 in DNA: TGTGCCAGCAGTTTAAGAACCGGGGAGCTGTTTTTT. This encodes CASSLRTGELFF.

The rearrangement links TRBV6-5 to TRBJ2-1; TRBD2 aligns across 7 bases. J was trimmed by 12 bases and V by 3 bases; bases with no gene match: 8. The germline V gene encodes CDR1 MNHEY and CDR2 SVGAGI. This CDR3 region has 13 residues. CDR3 residues: CASSYTLGRGQFF. Written as DNA, the CDR3 is TGTGCCAGCAGTTATACCCTAGGGAGGGGGCAGTTCTTC.

This clone has only a few counts. V is TRBV6-6 and J is TRBJ2-7, with D uncertain. The V end was cut by 5 bases, the J end by 2 bases, with 13 bases between. The CDR3 consists of 14 residues. The V gene's germline CDR1 is MNHNY and CDR2 SVGAGI (reference sequence). CDR3 loop: CASSVNSGAYEQYF. In DNA, the CDR3 is TGTGCCAGCAGTGTTAACAGTGGGGCCTACGAGCAGTACTTC.

To note about this clone: One junction end disagrees with the germline gene, perhaps due to a read error. This chain joins TRBV2 and TRBJ2-6, with D tentatively TRBD1 (5 bases). Germline CDR1 is SNHLY and CDR2 is FYNNEI. This CDR3 contains 14 residues. The CDR3 DNA follows: TGTGCCAGCACCTACCACTCTGGGGCCAAGGTCCTGACTTTC. Amino acids: CASTYHSGAKVLTF.

This clone has a handful of counts. The chain uses TRBV6-5 and TRBJ1-1; 8 bases are shared with TRBD1. This CDR3 is built from 14 residues. V gave up 2 bases and J gave up 4 bases; unmatched junction bases: 3. The germline V gene encodes CDR1 MNHEY and CDR2 SVGAGI. The CDR3 loop reads CASSYDRGGTEAFF. CDR3 DNA sequence: TGTGCCAGCAGTTACGACAGGGGAGGCACTGAAGCTTTCTTT.

This clone has a handful of counts. The chain uses TRBV7-8 and TRBJ1-4, with D perhaps matching TRBD1 (5 bases). CDR3 length: 16 amino acids. Between the trimmed V and J ends, which lost 3 bases and 7 bases, there was a span of 18 bases. The germline V gene encodes CDR1 SGHVS and CDR2 FQNEAQ. In nucleotides, the CDR3 is TGTGCCAGCAGCTTGTTTGGAGGGGACCGGAGTGAAAAACTGTTTTTT. Protein sequence: CASSLFGGDRSEKLFF.

The V and J genes are TRBV7-2 and TRBJ2-1; D remains ambiguous. Trimming cost V 5 bases and J 9 bases, with 23 bases left between them. CDR1 SGHTA and CDR2 FQGNSA come from the germline V gene. The length of the CDR3 is 16 residues. CDR3 protein: CASSPAPGREKGEQFF. The CDR3 nucleotides are TGTGCCAGCAGCCCCGCACCGGGCCGCGAAAAGGGTGAGCAGTTCTTC.

J is TRBJ1-5 and V is TRBV7-2, with TRBD1 as a possible D gene (5 bases). The CDR3 runs 14 residues. Germline V gene sequence: CDR1 SGHTA, CDR2 FQGNSA. V lost 1 base and J 8 bases, leaving 12 bases between the germline ends. The CDR3 here is CASSLGSPGEPQHF. In nucleotides, the CDR3 is TGTGCCAGCAGCTTAGGATCGCCGGGGGAGCCCCAGCATTTT.

This clone was observed a handful of times. The chain is built from TRBV6-6 and TRBJ1-5; no definite D call. V dropped 6 bases and J dropped 6 bases, with 15 bases sitting between them. CDR3 length: 14 residues. The germline gives CDR1 MNHNY, CDR2 SVGAGI (reference sequence). CDR3 DNA sequence: TGTGCCAGCAGACCCGCACCAGGTATTCAGCCCCAGCATTTT. It codes for CASRPAPGIQPQHF.

This clone was seen a handful of times. The chain has TRBV2 and TRBJ2-5; D remains ambiguous. Deletions cut 6 bases from V and 4 bases from J, with 9 bases between. CDR3 length: 12 amino acids. Looked up from germline, CDR1 is SNHLY and CDR2 is FYNNEI. CDR3 amino acids: CASRKGGETQYF. Here the CDR3 DNA reads TGTGCCAGCAGGAAGGGTGGAGAGACCCAGTACTTC.

A few counts support this clone. The V call is TRBV27, the J call TRBJ2-1; D uncertain. Germline V gene data show CDR1 as MNHEY and CDR2 as SMNVEV (reference sequence). Trimming took 7 bases from V and 6 from J, leaving 16 bases between them. CDR3 size: 14 residues. CDR3 nucleotides: TGTGCCAGCAAGGGAACCAACCGCCGCAATGAGCAGTTCTTC. This codes for CASKGTNRRNEQFF.

The chain couples TRBV5-4 to TRBJ2-7; unclear D gene. With 2 bases removed from V and 8 bases from J, the gap between germline ends came to 8 bases. This CDR3 comprises 11 residues. CDR1 is SGHNT and CDR2 is YYREEE in the germline V gene (reference sequence). Written as DNA, the CDR3 is TGTGCCAGCAGCTTAGGTCCCCAGCAGTACTTC. Protein: CASSLGPQQYF.

This clone was seen only a few times. The J gene is TRBJ2-2, the V gene TRBV5-4, with a weak D call TRBD1 (5 bases). The CDR3 is made up of 15 amino acids. Germline CDR1 SGHNT, CDR2 YYREEE (reference sequence). V gave up 5 bases and J gave up 0 bases, with 11 bases separating them. CDR3 residues: CASRGRGSNTGELFF. DNA for the CDR3: TGTGCCAGCAGGGGGCGTGGATCGAACACCGGGGAGCTGTTTTTT. The full variable domain, its missing parts supplied by reference TRBV5-4 and TRBJ2-2, is ETGVTQSPTHLIKTRGQQVTLRCSSQSGHNTVSWYQQALGQGPQFIFQYYREEENGRGNFPPRFSGLQFPNYSSELNVNALELDDSALYLCASRGRGSNTGELFFGEGSRLTVL.

J is TRBJ1-1 and V is TRBV6-5, with no clear D. The CDR3 contains 13 residues. Trimming removed 6 bases from V and 0 bases from J, with 8 bases in between. Per the germline V gene, CDR1 is MNHEY and CDR2 is SVGAGI. In nucleotides, the CDR3 is TGTGCCAGCAGCCTCGTTGTGAACACTGAAGCTTTCTTT. Protein: CASSLVVNTEAFF.

V usage is TRBV11-2 and J usage is TRBJ2-5, with 8 bases that match TRBD1. In germline, CDR1 is SGHAT, CDR2 FQNNGV. The V segment lost 1 base and the J segment 7 bases; nucleotides outside the gene matches: 5. The CDR3 has 14 residues. The CDR3 loop is CASSLGTGSVTQYF. The CDR3 region has the DNA TGTGCCAGCAGCTTAGGGACAGGGTCGGTGACCCAGTACTTC.

The chain carries TRBV4-1 and TRBJ2-2; 7 bases line up with TRBD1. This CDR3 region has 16 residues. Germline V lookup: CDR1 MGHRA, CDR2 YSYEKL. With V trimmed by 2 bases and J by 7 bases, 10 bases remained unmatched. The DNA of the CDR3 is TGCGCCAGCAGCCAAAGAGGCCAGGGGGATAGCGGGGAGCTGTTTTTT. Translation: CASSQRGQGDSGELFF.

This rearrangement joins TRBV7-2 to TRBJ2-1; D ambiguous. The CDR3 covers 17 residues. Trimming shortened V by 1 base and J by 8 bases, and 21 bases separated the two germline ends. The germline V gene encodes CDR1 SGHTA and CDR2 FQGNSA. Here the CDR3 DNA reads TGTGCCAGCAGCTTAGTGGGATTCCTTAATATGATTGATGAGCAGTTCTTC. This codes for CASSLVGFLNMIDEQFF.